This TCR beta chain is drawn from a study of blood T cell repertoires in COVID-19. V shed 5 bases, J shed 3 bases, and the junction held 5 bases outside the gene matches. The CDR3 extends over 15 amino acids. Germline V gene lookup returns CDR1 SGHVS and CDR2 FQNEAQ. Produced via immunoSEQ multiplex PCR; TCRdb's table is partial and in-frame only. This table has some 130,000 clones, more than 70% appearing once. Sequenced sample: peripheral blood. The chain links TRBV7-8 to TRBJ1-5; TRBD1 aligns across 9 bases. This receptor was obtained from a man in his sixties or seventies with acute or convalescent COVID-19. This CDR3 is CASSPRTGDNQPQHF. The CDR3 DNA reads TGTGCCAGCAGCCCTCGGACAGGGGACAATCAGCCCCAGCATTTT.